This T cell receptor (beta chain) is from a study of T-cell memory formation after mild COVID-19. Study-wide context: Largely, the TCR clusters proved donor specific. The study's findings and limits: CD4+ clones that contracted lay mainly in CM and EM; CD8+ ones lay in EMRA. A balance of CD4 and CD8 characterized clones contracting day 15 to 85, whereas later expanders leaned CD4+. Proof of SARS-CoV-2 specificity was absent for the second-wave clones that crested on day 37.

In TCRdb, the 5' RACE reads were re-called with MiXCR into one record per CDR3 protein. This table has about 470,000 distinct CDR3 sequences, around a sixth appearing once. With respect to this clonotype: Its antigen is unidentified.

The length of the CDR3 is 17 residues. V was pared by 7 bases and J by 2 bases, with 26 bases between. Per germline, CDR1 SQVTM and CDR2 ANQGSEA. Sequencing was carried out using PBMCs or a T cell subset sorted from them (not recorded which). The receptor was isolated from an adult woman who had mild COVID-19 (a few samples of this study predate the infection). Cell type and time point are not known. This sequence joins TRBV29-1 and TRBJ1-2; maybe TRBD1 (5 bases). CDR3: CSALGRTFSSSNYGYTF. In DNA form, the CDR3 reads TGCAGCGCATTGGGAAGGACATTCTCATCATCCAACTATGGCTACACCTTC.